A selection of T cell receptor beta chains follows, all from one sample in a study of cytomegalovirus exposure and HLA in healthy donors. Some clones are missing from TCRdb's copy, which holds only in-frame ones; the method was immunoSEQ multiplex PCR. The sample lists under 150,000 clones, roughly 63% seen once, with approximately 1.5% in the top ten. Sequenced input: PBMCs. The origin of the receptors is a man younger than 40 in good health and CMV-seropositive. The CDR3 runs from the conserved cysteine through the conserved F or W. The D gene is left open where the match is weak. The size entry is marked missing in some rows and otherwise reads once, few, many or a size class.

NA	TRBJ2-5	TRBV7-8	TRBD2	CASSNGRLAGEGTQYF	TGTGCCAGCAGCAACGGTCGGCTAGCGGGAGAGGGGACCCAGTACTTC
NA	TRBJ2-7	TRBV18	NA	CASSPLGGEEQYF	TGTGCCAGCTCACCCCTAGGGGGGGAAGAGCAGTACTTC
NA	TRBJ2-5	TRBV5-1	NA	CASSLAGVMETQYF	TGCGCCAGCAGCTTGGCGGGAGTAATGGAGACCCAGTACTTC
NA	TRBJ2-7	TRBV6-5	TRBD1	CASSQGQSYEQYF	TGTGCCAGCAGCCAGGGACAGTCCTACGAGCAGTACTTC
NA	TRBJ2-7	TRBV5-6	TRBD1	CASSPGTGSSYHEQYF	TGTGCCAGCAGTCCCGGGACAGGGAGCTCCTACCACGAGCAGTACTTC
few	TRBJ1-1	TRBV4-2	NA	CASSREDRNTEAFF	TGTGCCAGCAGCCGAGAGGACAGGAACACTGAAGCTTTCTTT
NA	TRBJ2-7	TRBV5-1	TRBD1	CASSHGQAIYEQYF	TGCGCCAGCAGCCACGGACAGGCGATCTACGAGCAGTACTTC
NA	TRBJ2-7	TRBV2	NA	CASSRGLRRPYEQYF	TGTGCCAGCAGCCGGGGATTAAGGCGACCCTACGAGCAGTACTTC
NA	TRBJ2-7	TRBV4-2	NA	CASSQDRQPREQYF	TGTGCCAGCAGCCAAGACAGACAGCCCCGGGAGCAGTACTTC
NA	TRBJ1-2	TRBV6-1	NA	CASSARTQSNYGYTF	TGTGCCAGCAGTGCACGGACACAATCGAACTATGGCTACACCTTC
few	TRBJ2-3	TRBV9	NA	CASSVVGGARTGDTQYF	TGTGCCAGCAGCGTAGTGGGGGGGGCCAGGACGGGTGATACGCAGTATTTT
NA	TRBJ2-1	TRBV29-1	TRBD2	CSVGGRAYNEQFF	TGCAGCGTTGGCGGGAGGGCCTACAATGAGCAGTTCTTC
NA	TRBJ2-7	TRBV2	TRBD2	CASSEVVAGGGKQYF	TGTGCCAGCAGTGAAGTGGTAGCGGGAGGGGGTAAGCAGTACTTC
NA	TRBJ1-6	TRBV5-1	NA	CASSLEGDSPLHF	TGCGCCAGCAGCTTGGAGGGGGACTCACCCCTCCACTTT
NA	TRBJ2-7	TRBV5-1	TRBD2	CASSQSLAGGLYSYEQYF	TGCGCCAGCAGCCAGTCGCTAGCGGGGGGACTATACTCCTACGAGCAGTACTTC
few	TRBJ2-1	TRBV11-1	TRBD2	CASSLVSLRERNEQFF	TGTGCCAGCAGCTTAGTAAGCTTGCGGGAGCGCAATGAGCAGTTCTTC
NA	TRBJ2-7	TRBV27	NA	CASSLIRGSTEQYF	TGTGCCAGCAGTTTAATACGGGGATCCACCGAGCAGTACTTC
few	TRBJ2-2	TRBV4-1	NA	CASSQTYRRRDGELFF	TGCGCCAGCAGCCAAACTTATCGTCGGCGGGACGGGGAGCTGTTTTTT
few	TRBJ1-6	TRBV7-8	NA	CASSLAGQLLGSPLHF	TGTGCCAGCAGCTTAGCAGGCCAGCTACTAGGTTCACCCCTCCACTTT
NA	TRBJ1-2	TRBV5-4	TRBD1	CASSQRDRGNYGYTF	TGTGCCAGCAGCCAGAGGGACAGGGGAAACTATGGCTACACCTTC
NA	TRBJ2-7	TRBV4-1	NA	CASSQKLTGEQYF	TGCGCCAGCAGCCAAAAATTAACTGGCGAGCAGTACTTC
once	TRBJ2-7	TRBV5-1	TRBD1	CASSLLGQGSSYEQYF	TGCGCCAGCAGCTTGCTAGGACAGGGGAGCTCCTACGAGCAGTACTTC
few	TRBJ2-2	TRBV6-1	NA	CASSRTSDTGELFF	TGTGCCAGCAGTAGAACCAGTGACACCGGGGAGCTGTTTTTT
NA	TRBJ2-7	TRBV2	TRBD2	CASSDRASGSYEQYF	TGTGCCAGCAGTGATAGAGCTAGCGGGAGCTACGAGCAGTACTTC
NA	TRBJ1-3	TRBV5-4	NA	CASSSGYGNTIYF	TGTGCCAGCAGCTCGGGATATGGAAACACCATATATTTT